Below, 5 T cell receptor beta chains from the same sample are listed, as sequenced in a study of cytomegalovirus exposure and HLA in healthy donors. The method was immunoSEQ multiplex PCR; TCRdb's version includes in-frame clones alone and lacks a portion of them. This sample has roughly 49,000 clones; around 94% occur once, and the top ten carry roughly 7.1%. The sequencing input was PBMCs. These receptors were taken from a woman aged 18-29 years in good health and CMV-seropositive.

The sample holds one count of this clone. The genes are TRBV7-2 and TRBJ2-7, with 10 bases fitting TRBD2. V was pared by 2 bases and J by 6 bases, with 4 bases of the junction left unmatched. Germline V gene lookup returns CDR1 SGHTA and CDR2 FQGNSA. The CDR3 is 14 amino acids. CDR3 protein: CASSLLAGVGEQYF. CDR3 in DNA: TGTGCCAGCAGCTTACTAGCGGGAGTGGGCGAGCAGTACTTC.

This chain joins TRBV9 and TRBJ2-5, with 8 nucleotides matching TRBD2. With 6 bases clipped from V and 2 bases from J, the junction kept 6 bases outside the gene matches. This CDR3 region has 14 residues. Germline V gives CDR1 SGDLS, CDR2 YYNGEE. In DNA, the CDR3 is TGTGCCAGCACACGGGAGGGTCGTCAAGAGACCCAGTACTTC. Its translation: CASTREGRQETQYF.

The V and J genes are TRBV10-2 and TRBJ2-1, with 8 nucleotides matching TRBD2. The V and J ends lost 3 bases and 0 bases, in that order; junction bases with no gene match: 1. Germline V lookup: CDR1 WSHSY, CDR2 SAAADI. The CDR3 length is 15 residues. CDR3 bases: TGCGCCAGCAGTGAAAGCGGGAGCTCCTACAATGAGCAGTTCTTC. Amino acid sequence: CASSESGSSYNEQFF.

The genes are TRBV7-2 and TRBJ2-7, with TRBD1 matching over 7 bases. The CDR3 contains 14 residues. Germline trimming cut 4 bases from V and 4 bases from J; bases unmatched to any gene: 7. CDR1 and CDR2 (germline): SGHTA, FQGNSA. The CDR3 protein is CASSYPGTEYEQYF. The CDR3 nucleotides are TGTGCCAGCAGCTATCCAGGGACAGAATACGAGCAGTACTTC. Together with reference TRBV7-2 and TRBJ2-7, the CDR3 gives the full variable domain: GAGVSQSPSNKVTEKGKDVELRCDPISGHTALYWYRQSLGQGLEFLIYFQGNSAPDKSGLPSDRFSAERTGGSVSTLTIQRTQQEDSAVYLCASSYPGTEYEQYFGPGTRLTVT.

For the CDR3, the DNA is TGTGCCAGCACTGAGGGGCAGGGCTACGAGCAGTACTTC. Protein: CASTEGQGYEQYF. V gene TRBV6-1 combines with J gene TRBJ2-7; D assignment may be TRBD1 or TRBD2 (5 bases each). From germline, CDR1 is MNHNS and CDR2 SASEGT. V was clipped by 7 bases and J by 3 bases, with 13 bases between them. This CDR3 comprises 13 residues.